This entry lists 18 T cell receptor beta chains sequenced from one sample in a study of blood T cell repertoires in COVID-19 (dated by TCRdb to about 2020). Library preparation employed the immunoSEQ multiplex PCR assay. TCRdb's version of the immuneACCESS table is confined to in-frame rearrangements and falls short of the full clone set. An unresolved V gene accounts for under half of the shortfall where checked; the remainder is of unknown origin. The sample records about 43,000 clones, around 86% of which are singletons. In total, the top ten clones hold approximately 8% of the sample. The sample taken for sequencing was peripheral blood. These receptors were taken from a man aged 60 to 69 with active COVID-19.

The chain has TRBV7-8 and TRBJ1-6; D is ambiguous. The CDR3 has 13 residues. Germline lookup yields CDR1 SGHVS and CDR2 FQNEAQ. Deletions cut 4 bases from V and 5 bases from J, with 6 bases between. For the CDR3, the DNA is TGTGCCAGCAGCTCCCTAAATAATTCACCCCTCCACTTT. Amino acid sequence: CASSSLNNSPLHF. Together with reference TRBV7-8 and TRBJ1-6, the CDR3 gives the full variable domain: GAGVSQSPRYKVAKRGQDVALRCDPISGHVSLFWYQQALGQGPEFLTYFQNEAQLDKSGLPSDRFFAERPEGSVSTLKIQRTQQEDSAVYLCASSSLNNSPLHFGNGTRLTVT.

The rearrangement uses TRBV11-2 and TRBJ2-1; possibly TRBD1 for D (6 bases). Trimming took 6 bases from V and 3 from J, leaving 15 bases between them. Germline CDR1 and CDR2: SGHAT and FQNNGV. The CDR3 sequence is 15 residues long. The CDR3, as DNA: TGTGCCAGCAGAGTTCCGGGACAACTCTACAATGAGCAGTTCTTC. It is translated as CASRVPGQLYNEQFF. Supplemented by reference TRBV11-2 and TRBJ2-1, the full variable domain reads EAGVAQSPRYKIIEKRQSVAFWCNPISGHATLYWYQQILGQGPKLLIQFQNNGVVDDSQLPKDRFSAERLKGVDSTLKIQPAKLEDSAVYLCASRVPGQLYNEQFFGPGTRLTVL.

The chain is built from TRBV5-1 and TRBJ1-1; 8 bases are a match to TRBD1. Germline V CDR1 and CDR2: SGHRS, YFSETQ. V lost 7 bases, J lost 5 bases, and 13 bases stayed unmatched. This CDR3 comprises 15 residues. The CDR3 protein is CASDGQGLVRTEAFF. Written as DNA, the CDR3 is TGCGCCAGCGACGGACAGGGATTGGTAAGGACTGAAGCTTTCTTT.

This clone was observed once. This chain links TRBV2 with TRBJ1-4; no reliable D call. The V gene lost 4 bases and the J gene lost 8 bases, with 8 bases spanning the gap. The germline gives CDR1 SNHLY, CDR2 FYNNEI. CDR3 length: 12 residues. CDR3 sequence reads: CASSVEREKLFF. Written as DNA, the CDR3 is TGTGCCAGCAGTGTCGAGAGGGAAAAACTGTTTTTT.

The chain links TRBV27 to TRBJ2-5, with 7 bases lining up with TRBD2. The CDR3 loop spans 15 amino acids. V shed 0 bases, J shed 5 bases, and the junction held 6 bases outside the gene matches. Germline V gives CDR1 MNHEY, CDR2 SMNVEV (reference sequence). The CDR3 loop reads CASSLSSGAGETQYF. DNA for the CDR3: TGTGCCAGCAGTTTATCTTCGGGAGCGGGGGAGACCCAGTACTTC.

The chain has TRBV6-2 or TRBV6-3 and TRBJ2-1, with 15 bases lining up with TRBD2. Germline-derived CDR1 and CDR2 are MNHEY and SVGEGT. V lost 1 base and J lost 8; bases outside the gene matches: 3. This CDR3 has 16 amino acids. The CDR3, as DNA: TGTGCCAGCAGTTACTGGACTAGCGGGAGGGCTGATGAGCAGTTCTTC. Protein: CASSYWTSGRADEQFF.

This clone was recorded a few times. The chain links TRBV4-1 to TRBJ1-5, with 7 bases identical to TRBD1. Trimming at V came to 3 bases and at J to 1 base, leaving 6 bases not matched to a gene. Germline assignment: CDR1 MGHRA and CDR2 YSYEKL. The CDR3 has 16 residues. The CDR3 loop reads CASSQSGQMSNQPQHF. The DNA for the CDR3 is TGCGCCAGCAGCCAGTCGGGACAGATGAGCAATCAGCCCCAGCATTTT.

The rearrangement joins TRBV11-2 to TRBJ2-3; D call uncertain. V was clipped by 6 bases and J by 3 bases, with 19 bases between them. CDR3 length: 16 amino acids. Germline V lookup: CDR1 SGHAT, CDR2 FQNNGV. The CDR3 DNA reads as TGTGCCAGCAGGGAAGCCCCCGGAGAGAGGACAGATACGCAGTATTTT. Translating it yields CASREAPGERTDTQYF.

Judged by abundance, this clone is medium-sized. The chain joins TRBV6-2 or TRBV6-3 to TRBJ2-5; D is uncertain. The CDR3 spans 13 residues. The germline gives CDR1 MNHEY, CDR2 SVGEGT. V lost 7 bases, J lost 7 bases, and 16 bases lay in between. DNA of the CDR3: TGTGCCAGCACCCCGGGCTCCAGTATGACCCAGTACTTC. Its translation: CASTPGSSMTQYF.

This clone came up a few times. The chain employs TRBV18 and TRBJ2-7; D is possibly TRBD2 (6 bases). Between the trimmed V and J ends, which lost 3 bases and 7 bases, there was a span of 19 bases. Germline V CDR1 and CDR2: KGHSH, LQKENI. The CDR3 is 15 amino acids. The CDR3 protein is CASSPGDWDSGEQYF. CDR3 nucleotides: TGTGCCAGCTCACCGGGAGATTGGGACTCTGGGGAGCAGTACTTC.

The CDR3 reads CASSMGLANSYEQYF. CDR3 bases: TGTGCCAGCAGCATGGGACTAGCGAACTCCTACGAGCAGTACTTC. The chain carries TRBV11-3 and TRBJ2-7, with TRBD2 matching 10 bases. The J segment lost 0 bases and the V segment lost 5 bases, leaving 4 bases of the junction unmatched. There are 15 residues in the CDR3. Germline CDR1 and CDR2: SGHNT and YENEEA.

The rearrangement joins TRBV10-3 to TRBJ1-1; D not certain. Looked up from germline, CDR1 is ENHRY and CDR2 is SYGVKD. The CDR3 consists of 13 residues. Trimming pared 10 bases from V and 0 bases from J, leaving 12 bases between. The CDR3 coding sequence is TGTGCCACCTTCCCCACTATGAACACTGAAGCTTTCTTT. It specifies CATFPTMNTEAFF.

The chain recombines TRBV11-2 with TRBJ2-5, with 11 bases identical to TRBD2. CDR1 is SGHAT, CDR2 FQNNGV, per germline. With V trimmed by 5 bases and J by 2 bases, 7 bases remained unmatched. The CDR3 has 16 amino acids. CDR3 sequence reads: CASSRSGRGGQETQYF. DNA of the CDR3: TGTGCCAGCAGCCGTAGCGGGAGGGGAGGGCAAGAGACCCAGTACTTC.

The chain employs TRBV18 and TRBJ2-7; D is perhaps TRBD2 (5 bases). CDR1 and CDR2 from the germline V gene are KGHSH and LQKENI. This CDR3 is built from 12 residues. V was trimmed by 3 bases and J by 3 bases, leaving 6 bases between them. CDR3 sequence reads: CASSPGLYEQYF. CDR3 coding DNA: TGTGCCAGCTCACCTGGACTCTACGAGCAGTACTTC.

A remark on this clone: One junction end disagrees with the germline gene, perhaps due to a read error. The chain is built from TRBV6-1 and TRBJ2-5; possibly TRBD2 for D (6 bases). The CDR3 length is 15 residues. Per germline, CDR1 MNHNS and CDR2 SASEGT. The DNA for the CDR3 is TGTGCCAGCAGAGAAGCGGGCCCTGCCCAAGAGACCCAGTACTTC. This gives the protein CASREAGPAQETQYF.

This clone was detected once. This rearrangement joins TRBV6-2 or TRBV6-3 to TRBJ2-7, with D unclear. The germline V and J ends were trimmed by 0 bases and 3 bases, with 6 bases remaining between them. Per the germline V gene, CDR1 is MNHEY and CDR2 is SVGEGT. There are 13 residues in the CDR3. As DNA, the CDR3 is TGTGCCAGCAGTTACTCTGCCGGCTACGAGCAGTACTTC. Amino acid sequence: CASSYSAGYEQYF.

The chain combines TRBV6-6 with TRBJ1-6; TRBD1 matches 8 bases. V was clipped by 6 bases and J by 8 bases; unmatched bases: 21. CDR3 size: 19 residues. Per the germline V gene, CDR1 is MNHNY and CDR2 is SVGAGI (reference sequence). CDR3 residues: CASSRRGTGYTLGDSPLHF. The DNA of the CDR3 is TGTGCCAGCAGCCGACGCGGGACAGGCTACACCTTAGGGGATTCACCCCTCCACTTT.

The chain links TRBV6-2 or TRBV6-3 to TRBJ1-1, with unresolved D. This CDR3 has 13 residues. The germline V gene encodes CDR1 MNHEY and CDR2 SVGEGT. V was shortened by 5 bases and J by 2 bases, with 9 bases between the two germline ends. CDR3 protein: CASSALGNTEAFF. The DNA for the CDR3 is TGTGCCAGCAGTGCCCTAGGAAACACTGAAGCTTTCTTT.